The 27 T cell receptor beta chains presented below share a single source sample, sequenced in a study of T cells of healthy individuals. TCRdb reprocessed the 5' RACE reads with MiXCR, giving one entry per CDR3 protein. This table has nearly 100,000 distinct CDR3 sequences, 17% appearing once. The source is a human donor in good health.

The V gene is TRBV24-1, the J gene TRBJ2-5; a possible D gene is TRBD2 (6 bases). This CDR3 spans 15 amino acids. Germline V gives CDR1 KGHDR, CDR2 SFDVKD. The V end was cut by 4 bases, the J end by 1 base, with 12 bases between. Here the CDR3 DNA reads TGTGCCACCAGTGAATCGCGGGGACCCCAAGAGACCCAGTACTTC. Translation: CATSESRGPQETQYF.

In this sample, this clonotype turned up a few times. V is TRBV9 and J is TRBJ2-3; 9 bases align to TRBD2. The ends lost 0 bases at V and 6 bases at J; junction bases unmatched: 14. CDR3 length equals 18 residues. Germline assignment: CDR1 SGDLS and CDR2 YYNGEE. The CDR3 sequence is CASSVAPHKAGGKDTQYF. The CDR3 nucleotides are TGTGCCAGCAGCGTAGCCCCCCATAAGGCGGGAGGGAAGGATACGCAGTATTTT.

Points on this clonotype: A much larger clonotype is one base distant, so this may be a read error. V and J are TRBV25-1 and TRBJ2-5; weak D call: TRBD2 (5 bases). The CDR3 covers 12 residues. Deletions cut 5 bases from V and 5 bases from J, with 9 bases between. CDR1 and CDR2 (germline): MGHDK, SYGVNS. The chain's CDR3 is CASSRRMETQYF. Here the CDR3 DNA reads TGTGCCAGCAGTCGGAGGATGGAGACCCAGTACTTC.

This clonotype was seen more than once but under ten times. The J gene is TRBJ2-3, the V gene TRBV4-2; D remains ambiguous. The CDR3 runs to 17 residues. V was cut by 1 base and J by 1 base, with 15 bases left in between. CDR1 and CDR2 from the germline V gene are LGHNA and YNFKEQ. The CDR3 spells CASSQGNSPLGTDTQYF. In DNA, the CDR3 is TGTGCCAGCAGCCAAGGGAACAGTCCACTGGGCACAGATACGCAGTATTTT.

V and J are TRBV29-1 and TRBJ2-1; TRBD1 might be the D (5 bases). Germline loops: CDR1 SQVTM, CDR2 ANQGSEA. The CDR3 runs 12 residues. Trimming took off 7 bases at V and 9 bases at J, with 16 bases between the two ends. As DNA, the CDR3 is TGCAGCGCCGTGGGGCCCACGAGTGAGCAGTTCTTC. Encoded protein: CSAVGPTSEQFF.

The chain carries TRBV20-1 and TRBJ2-2, with 12 bases fitting TRBD2. V trimming: 4 bases; J trimming: 4 bases; junction bases outside the gene matches: 1. CDR1 is DFQATT, CDR2 SNEGSKA, per germline (reference sequence). The CDR3 is 14 amino acids. The CDR3 DNA reads TGCAGTGCTACTAGCGGGGGGGGCACCGGGGAGCTGTTTTTT. Protein: CSATSGGGTGELFF.

This clonotype was seen more than once but under ten times. The rearrangement joins TRBV18 to TRBJ2-1; TRBD1 matches at 7 bases. Losses at the gene ends were 3 bases for V and 4 bases for J; bases not matched to a gene: 6. The CDR3 spans 15 residues. Germline CDR1 KGHSH, CDR2 LQKENI. CDR3 sequence reads: CASSPRQGSYNEQFF. CDR3 in DNA: TGTGCCAGCTCACCTCGACAGGGTTCGTACAATGAGCAGTTCTTC.

This clonotype has a handful of counts. This chain joins TRBV20-1 and TRBJ1-2, with D unclear. V lost 1 base, J lost 7 bases, and 13 bases lay in between. This CDR3 region has 13 residues. Per germline, CDR1 DFQATT and CDR2 SNEGSKA (reference sequence). CDR3 sequence (DNA): TGCAGTGCTAGAGTTGAGACCCCCGGTGGCTACACCTTC. Its translation is CSARVETPGGYTF.

This clonotype was counted once. The V and J genes are TRBV28 and TRBJ1-2; D not certain. Germline assignment: CDR1 MDHEN and CDR2 SYDVKM. This CDR3 has 14 amino acids. V dropped 6 bases and J dropped 4 bases, with 15 bases sitting between them. The CDR3 region has the DNA TGTGCCAGCAGAACCGGACGTCGGGGCTATGGCTACACCTTC. Amino acids: CASRTGRRGYGYTF.

This clonotype was picked up many times. The gene calls are TRBV21-1 and TRBJ2-5; TRBD1, the D gene given by the table, was not confirmed from the DNA. TRBV21-1 is described as a pseudogene. The CDR3 totals 16 residues. The CDR3 spells CASSRGGTDYLVTQYF. The DNA for the CDR3 is TGTGCCAGCAGCAGAGGTGGGACGGACTACCTAGTGACCCAGTACTTC.

The V call is TRBV6-1, the J call TRBJ2-7; 8 bases align to TRBD1. Looked up from germline, CDR1 is MNHNS and CDR2 is SASEGT. The CDR3 runs to 13 residues. V lost 3 bases and J lost 4; bases outside the gene matches: 2. The CDR3 nucleotides read TGTGCCAGCAGTGACAGGACAGGGTACGAGCAGTACTTC. Its translation: CASSDRTGYEQYF.

This clonotype was detected many times. This chain uses TRBV11-2 with TRBJ2-5; D possibly corresponds to TRBD2 (5 bases). The CDR3 loop spans 15 amino acids. Germline-derived CDR1 and CDR2 are SGHAT and FQNNGV. V lost 1 base to trimming and J lost 2 bases, with 11 bases between them. CDR3 protein: CASSLAGGLQETQYF. The CDR3 DNA reads as TGTGCCAGCAGCTTAGCAGGAGGCTTACAAGAGACCCAGTACTTC.

This clonotype has just a few counts. The chain carries TRBV6-2 or TRBV6-3 and TRBJ2-7; a possible D gene is TRBD1 (6 bases). CDR1 is MNHEY, CDR2 SVGEGT, per germline. The V end was cut by 2 bases, the J end by 4 bases, with 12 bases between. This CDR3 has 14 amino acids. The CDR3 is CASSYTGSVYEQYF. The CDR3 DNA sequence: TGTGCCAGCAGTTACACAGGGTCCGTGTACGAGCAGTACTTC.

The rearrangement uses TRBV5-6 and TRBJ2-3; D remains unclear. Germline V gene sequence: CDR1 SGHDT, CDR2 YYEEEE. The CDR3 sequence is 14 residues long. Trimming took 4 bases from V and 2 from J, leaving 11 bases between them. CDR3 protein: CASSPDLFTDTQYF. The CDR3 DNA reads as TGTGCCAGCAGCCCGGATCTTTTCACAGATACGCAGTATTTT.

This clonotype was picked up a small number of times. The chain employs TRBV12-3 or TRBV12-4 and TRBJ2-3; maybe TRBD2 (6 bases). This CDR3 has 13 amino acids. Between the trimmed V and J ends, which lost 3 bases and 7 bases, there was a span of 11 bases. CDR3 coding DNA: TGTGCCAGCAGTTTCGGGGGAAAGAATACGCAGTATTTT. Its translation: CASSFGGKNTQYF.

The V call is TRBV4-2, the J call TRBJ2-1; TRBD2 matches 7 bases. CDR1 is LGHNA, CDR2 YNFKEQ, per germline. The CDR3 is made up of 15 amino acids. Trimming took 0 bases from V and 14 from J; bases not matched to a gene: 13. CDR3 nucleotide sequence: TGTGCCAGCAGCCAAGATATCGGGGAGGGCCGGGGGGAGTTCTTC. This translates into CASSQDIGEGRGEFF.

The chain is built from TRBV18 and TRBJ2-7, with 12 bases lining up with TRBD1. The CDR3 loop spans 14 amino acids. Germline values: CDR1 KGHSH, CDR2 LQKENI. The J segment lost 9 bases and the V segment lost 6 bases, leaving 9 bases of the junction unmatched. CDR3 amino acids: CASSPGTGGTGQYF. The CDR3 DNA sequence: TGTGCCAGCTCTCCCGGGACAGGGGGCACTGGGCAGTACTTC.

Points on this clonotype: The germline gene is not matched at one end of the junction; a read error may be the cause. V is TRBV6-4 and J is TRBJ2-7; no definite D call. The CDR3 is 10 residues long. From germline, CDR1 is MRHNA and CDR2 SNTAGT. In DNA, the CDR3 is TGTGCCACCAGTGACTCTCACATGTACTTC. Encoded protein: CATSDSHMYF.

This clonotype was detected only a few times. This sequence joins TRBV15 and TRBJ2-3, with 8 bases that match TRBD1. J gave up 2 bases and V 6 bases, and 4 bases lay outside the gene matches. CDR3 length equals 14 residues. Germline V lookup: CDR1 LNHNV, CDR2 YYDKDF (reference sequence). DNA for the CDR3: TGTGCCACCAGTGGGGACAGGCACACAGATACGCAGTATTTT. Translated, it gives CATSGDRHTDTQYF.

This clonotype was recorded a few times. The chain combines TRBV4-1 with TRBJ2-7; a possible D gene is TRBD1 (5 bases). Per germline, CDR1 MGHRA and CDR2 YSYEKL. CDR3 size: 14 residues. Between the trimmed V and J ends, which lost 0 bases and 2 bases, there was a span of 8 bases. CDR3 DNA sequence: TGCGCCAGCAGCCAAGAAGCCAGGGCCTACGAGCAGTACTTC. Its translation is CASSQEARAYEQYF.

This clonotype has a handful of counts. The V call is TRBV29-1, the J call TRBJ2-5; 8 bases agree with TRBD1. Germline V gene lookup returns CDR1 SQVTM and CDR2 ANQGSEA. The CDR3 loop spans 14 amino acids. The trim removed 1 base at V and 7 bases at J, leaving 8 bases unmatched. CDR3 amino acids: CSVEGGQVRATQYF. Written as DNA, the CDR3 is TGCAGCGTTGAAGGGGGACAGGTGAGAGCGACCCAGTACTTC.

The V and J genes are TRBV20-1 and TRBJ1-5, with D possibly being TRBD1 (5 bases). The V end lost 3 bases, the J end lost 0 bases, and 9 bases lay between the germline ends. The CDR3 is made up of 14 amino acids. The germline V gene has CDR1 DFQATT and CDR2 SNEGSKA (reference sequence). The CDR3 loop is CSASLGVSNQPQHF. The CDR3 DNA is TGCAGTGCTAGTTTAGGGGTTAGCAATCAGCCCCAGCATTTT.

In its sample, this clonotype was seen many times. The J gene is TRBJ2-7, the V gene TRBV10-3, with D possibly matching TRBD1 (6 bases). The CDR3 contains 14 residues. Germline values: CDR1 ENHRY, CDR2 SYGVKD. Trimming removed 6 bases from V and 0 bases from J, with 12 bases in between. The CDR3 loop reads CAIRGRDNSYEQYF. DNA for the CDR3: TGTGCCATCAGAGGCCGGGACAACTCCTACGAGCAGTACTTC.

This rearrangement joins TRBV6-1 to TRBJ2-1, with 9 bases identical to TRBD2. V trimming: 5 bases; J trimming: 6 bases; junction bases outside the gene matches: 8. Germline V lookup: CDR1 MNHNS, CDR2 SASEGT. The CDR3 consists of 15 residues. CDR3 sequence reads: CASSSGTSSGNEQFF. DNA for the CDR3: TGTGCCAGCAGTAGTGGGACTAGCTCCGGCAATGAGCAGTTCTTC.

The rearrangement uses TRBV10-3 and TRBJ1-2; tentatively, D is TRBD1 (6 bases). CDR3 length: 13 residues. CDR1 is ENHRY, CDR2 SYGVKD, per germline. V was trimmed by 11 bases and J by 3 bases, leaving 16 bases between them. Here the CDR3 DNA reads TGTGCCGCCAACCCGGGGGGCCACTATGGCTACACCTTC. Amino acids: CAANPGGHYGYTF.

The CDR3, as DNA: TGTGCCAGCAGCCTCGGGAAGGGGAACACTGAAGCTTTCTTT. This sequence encodes CASSLGKGNTEAFF. J is TRBJ1-1 and V is TRBV7-9; D uncertain. Trimming removed 5 bases at V and 1 base at J, with 11 bases between. In germline, CDR1 is SEHNR, CDR2 FQNEAQ (reference sequence). The CDR3 runs to 14 residues.

A few counts support this clonotype. The rearrangement links TRBV14 to TRBJ1-4, with D unclear. The CDR3 runs to 16 residues. V lost 3 bases and J 0 bases, leaving 11 bases between the germline ends. Germline V lookup: CDR1 SGHDN, CDR2 FVKESK. The CDR3 region is CASSQEQTATNEKLFF. For the CDR3, the DNA is TGTGCCAGCAGCCAGGAACAGACTGCAACTAATGAAAAACTGTTTTTT. Full variable domain (remainder filled in from reference TRBV14 and TRBJ1-4): EAGVTQFPSHSVIEKGQTVTLRCDPISGHDNLYWYRRVMGKEIKFLLHFVKESKQDESGMPNNRFLAERTGGTYSTLKVQPAELEDSGVYFCASSQEQTATNEKLFFGSGTQLSVL.